This T cell receptor (beta chain) was recorded in a study of blood T cell repertoires in COVID-19. Study background: Sites across the United States, Italy and Spain contributed samples from acute and convalescent COVID-19. PBMCs, B-cell-depleted T cells, or T cells provided the cDNA or gDNA that made up the material.

This CDR3 has 14 residues. Trimming at V came to 5 bases and at J to 4 bases, leaving 6 bases not matched to a gene. Per the germline V gene, CDR1 is SGHTA and CDR2 is FQGNSA. In the source study's methods: How many nucleated cells were present was estimated from reference gene primer amplification. Clones were sequenced by immunoSEQ multiplex PCR, and TCRdb holds only the in-frame ones, with some missing. V, J and clone size reflect that table, while D and trimming were determined from the DNA. The sample contains under 150,000 clones, around 81% of which appear only once. Sequences were obtained from peripheral blood. The chain links TRBV7-2 to TRBJ1-1; 8 bases agree with TRBD1. The receptor's source is a man between 40 and 49 years old with active or convalescent COVID-19. CDR3 sequence (DNA): TGTGCCAGCAGCCCCCGGACAGGGATCACTGAAGCTTTCTTT. Its protein is CASSPRTGITEAFF.